Each of the 18 T cell receptor beta chains below was sequenced from the same sample in a study of Graves' ophthalmopathy and Graves' hyperthyroidism. The TCR beta CDR3 regions underwent amplification from RNA transcripts. Scientists carried out first-round RT-PCR using HTBI primers and then a second-round multiplex PCR. One entry per CDR3 protein, called by TCRdb with MiXCR from the multiplex PCR reads. This sample has hundreds of thousands of distinct CDR3 sequences, with just over 40% found just once. The sample comprised peripheral blood. The receptors derive from an adult man with Graves' ophthalmopathy.

The V gene is TRBV29-1, the J gene TRBJ2-7; D is unresolved. Trimming left V 3 bases short and J 2 bases short, with 11 bases between. The germline V gene has CDR1 SQVTM and CDR2 ANQGSEA. The length of the CDR3 is 13 residues. The chain's CDR3 is CSVEATDTYEQYF. The CDR3 bases are TGCAGCGTTGAGGCAACAGATACCTACGAGCAGTACTTC.

The V and J genes are TRBV25-1 and TRBJ1-1; 9 bases map to TRBD1. The CDR3 totals 16 residues. The V gene end was trimmed by 7 bases and the J gene end by 7 bases; junction bases not matched to a gene: 16. Germline-derived CDR1 and CDR2 are MGHDK and SYGVNS. The CDR3 DNA reads as TGTGCCAGCACAGGATATCCGGGACAGGGAGGAGGTGAAGCTTTCTTT. It is translated as CASTGYPGQGGGEAFF.

This clonotype was counted many times. CDR3 sequence (DNA): TGTGCCATCACGGTGGGCATGAACACTGAAGCTTTCTTT. Its translation: CAITVGMNTEAFF. This chain joins TRBV10-3 and TRBJ1-1; D unresolved. V shed 7 bases and J shed 0 bases, with 9 bases lying between them. The CDR3 consists of 13 residues. Germline CDR1 is ENHRY and CDR2 is SYGVKD.

V gene TRBV6-5 combines with J gene TRBJ1-1; D is uncertain. The CDR3 covers 14 residues. The V end lost 5 bases, the J end lost 7 bases, and 17 bases lay between the germline ends. Germline CDR1 reads MNHEY; CDR2 reads SVGAGI. CDR3 region: CASSDHDSGREAFF. The CDR3 bases are TGTGCCAGCAGTGACCACGACTCCGGCCGTGAAGCTTTCTTT.

The rearrangement joins TRBV5-1 to TRBJ2-5, with D possibly matching TRBD1 (7 bases). CDR1 is SGHRS and CDR2 is YFSETQ in the germline V gene. The CDR3 runs 15 residues. V lost 4 bases and J 5 bases, leaving 18 bases between the germline ends. The CDR3: CASSPGQGGEETQYF. CDR3 coding DNA: TGCGCCAGCAGCCCGGGTCAGGGGGGTGAGGAGACCCAGTACTTC.

Remarks on this clonotype: A much bigger clone sits one base away, suggesting this may be a read error. The V call is TRBV29-1, the J call TRBJ1-3; D uncertain. Per germline, CDR1 SQVTM and CDR2 ANQGSEA. There are 15 residues in the CDR3. The ends were cut back, 5 bases at V and 3 bases at J, with 17 bases in the middle. In DNA form, the CDR3 reads TGCAGCGTTTTAGTAGCCGGGGTCGGTGGAAACACCATATATTTT. Protein sequence: CSVLVAGVGGNTIYF.

This clonotype was counted at least ten times. The rearrangement links TRBV29-1 to TRBJ2-7; D unresolved. V was clipped by 1 base and J by 3 bases, with 10 bases between them. Germline lookup yields CDR1 SQVTM and CDR2 ANQGSEA. The CDR3 runs 13 residues. CDR3 bases: TGCAGCGTTGAAGGTACTTCGATCTACGAGCAGTACTTC. This translates into CSVEGTSIYEQYF.

This chain connects TRBV29-1 to TRBJ2-5; a possible D gene is TRBD2 (5 bases). The germline V gene encodes CDR1 SQVTM and CDR2 ANQGSEA. V was trimmed by 4 bases and J by 4 bases, leaving 16 bases between them. The CDR3 spans 14 residues. Here the CDR3 reads CSVGVRRRRETQYF. The CDR3 DNA is TGCAGCGTTGGGGTCCGGCGGAGGAGAGAGACCCAGTACTTC. Looking up the rest from reference TRBV29-1 and TRBJ2-5 gives the full variable domain: SAVISQKPSRDICQRGTSLTIQCQVDSQVTMMFWYRQQPGQSLTLIATANQGSEATYESGFVIDKFPISRPNLTFSTLTVSNMSPEDSSIYLCSVGVRRRRETQYFGPGTRLLVL.

This clonotype was seen repeatedly, ten times or more. This chain uses TRBV6-5 with TRBJ2-5; possibly TRBD1 for D (6 bases). Between the trimmed V and J ends, which lost 0 bases and 2 bases, there was a span of 10 bases. Germline V gene lookup returns CDR1 MNHEY and CDR2 SVGAGI. The CDR3 is made up of 15 amino acids. The CDR3 coding sequence is TGTGCCAGCAGTTACTCGAGGACAGTACAAGAGACCCAGTACTTC. Amino acid sequence: CASSYSRTVQETQYF.

Worth noting for this clonotype: Compared with germline, one end of the junction differs, possibly owing to a read error. The rearrangement joins TRBV12-3 or TRBV12-4 to TRBJ2-7; TRBD1 might be the D (6 bases). CDR3 size: 15 residues. The CDR3 region has the DNA TGTGCCATCAGTGAGTCGACAGGACAAGGGGGACAGCAGTACTTC. This gives the protein CAISESTGQGGQQYF.

This clonotype was observed a handful of times. The rearrangement links TRBV6-1 to TRBJ1-1; D is perhaps TRBD1 (6 bases). Germline V CDR1 and CDR2: MNHNS, SASEGT. The length of the CDR3 is 14 residues. V dropped 7 bases and J dropped 5 bases, with 17 bases sitting between them. The CDR3 sequence: CASTNGGAWTEAFF. In nucleotides, the CDR3 is TGTGCCAGCACTAATGGGGGGGCTTGGACTGAAGCTTTCTTT.

This clonotype was seen many times. The chain carries TRBV7-9 and TRBJ1-6; D gene uncertain. Trimming pared 3 bases from V and 9 bases from J, leaving 6 bases between. The CDR3 spans 12 residues. CDR1 SEHNR and CDR2 FQNEAQ come from the germline V gene (reference sequence). The CDR3 bases are TGTGCCAGCAGCTTGATCGGTTCACCCCTCCACTTT. Translated: CASSLIGSPLHF.

Ten or more counts support this clonotype. The chain is built from TRBV19 and TRBJ1-5; no firm D call. CDR1 and CDR2 from the germline V gene are LNHDA and SQIVND (reference sequence). The CDR3 is made up of 13 amino acids. V lost 5 bases and J 9 bases, leaving 14 bases between the germline ends. CDR3 protein: CASSLDGGRPQHF. The DNA of the CDR3 is TGTGCCAGTAGTCTTGACGGTGGTAGGCCCCAGCATTTT.

The DNA of the CDR3 is TGTGCCATCAGTGGCCATGGACAGGGGGACTACGAGCAGTACTTC. Translation gives CAISGHGQGDYEQYF. V and J are TRBV10-3 and TRBJ2-7; TRBD1 matches at 10 bases. After removal of 4 bases from V and 3 bases from J, the junction contained 6 bases not matched to a gene. This CDR3 comprises 15 residues. CDR1 is ENHRY and CDR2 is SYGVKD in the germline V gene.

This clonotype has a count of ten or more. V is TRBV24-1 and J is TRBJ2-7; D is perhaps TRBD1 (6 bases). CDR3 length equals 15 residues. Germline loops: CDR1 KGHDR, CDR2 SFDVKD. V was clipped by 4 bases and J by 5 bases, with 17 bases between them. The CDR3 coding sequence is TGTGCCACCAGTGACGGGGACACCCTTCTGGACGAGCAGTACTTC. Translated, it gives CATSDGDTLLDEQYF.

This clonotype was found many times. This chain uses TRBV7-9 with TRBJ2-7; 7 nucleotides agree with TRBD2. Germline V gene sequence: CDR1 SEHNR, CDR2 FQNEAQ (reference sequence). J was trimmed by 5 bases and V by 5 bases; bases with no gene match: 6. This CDR3 is built from 13 residues. The CDR3, as DNA: TGTGCCAGCAGCCAAGCTGGGGGGGACGAGCAGTACTTC. Translated: CASSQAGGDEQYF.

At least ten counts were recorded for this clonotype. The V and J genes are TRBV19 and TRBJ2-7; D is perhaps TRBD2 (5 bases). V lost 5 bases to trimming and J lost 9 bases, with 17 bases between them. Germline V gene lookup returns CDR1 LNHDA and CDR2 SQIVND (reference sequence). The CDR3 extends over 13 amino acids. CDR3 loop: CASSSRRLVGQYF. The CDR3 DNA follows: TGTGCCAGTAGTTCGCGGAGGCTTGTGGGGCAGTACTTC.

At least ten counts were recorded for this clonotype. The chain couples TRBV10-3 to TRBJ1-6; D not resolved. The V gene's germline CDR1 is ENHRY and CDR2 SYGVKD. Between the trimmed V and J ends, which lost 0 bases and 9 bases, there was a span of 12 bases. The length of the CDR3 is 15 residues. The CDR3 sequence: CAISESGQEGSPLHF. The CDR3 nucleotides read TGTGCCATCAGTGAGTCGGGCCAGGAGGGTTCACCCCTCCACTTT.